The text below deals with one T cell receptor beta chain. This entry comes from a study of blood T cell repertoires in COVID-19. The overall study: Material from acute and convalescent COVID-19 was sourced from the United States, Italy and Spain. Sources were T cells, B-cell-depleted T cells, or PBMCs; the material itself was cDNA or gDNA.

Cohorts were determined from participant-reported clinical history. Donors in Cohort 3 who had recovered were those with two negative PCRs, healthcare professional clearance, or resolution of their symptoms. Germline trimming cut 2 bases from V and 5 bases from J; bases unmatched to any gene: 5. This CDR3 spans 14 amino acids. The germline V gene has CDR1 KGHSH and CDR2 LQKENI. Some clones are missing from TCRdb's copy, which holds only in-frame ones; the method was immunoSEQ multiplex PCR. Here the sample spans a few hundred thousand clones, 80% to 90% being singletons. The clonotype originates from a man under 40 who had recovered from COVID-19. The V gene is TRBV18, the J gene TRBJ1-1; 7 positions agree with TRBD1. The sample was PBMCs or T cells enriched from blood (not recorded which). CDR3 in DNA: TGTGCCAGCTCACCAGAGGGGGCTTTTACTGAAGCTTTCTTT. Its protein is CASSPEGAFTEAFF.